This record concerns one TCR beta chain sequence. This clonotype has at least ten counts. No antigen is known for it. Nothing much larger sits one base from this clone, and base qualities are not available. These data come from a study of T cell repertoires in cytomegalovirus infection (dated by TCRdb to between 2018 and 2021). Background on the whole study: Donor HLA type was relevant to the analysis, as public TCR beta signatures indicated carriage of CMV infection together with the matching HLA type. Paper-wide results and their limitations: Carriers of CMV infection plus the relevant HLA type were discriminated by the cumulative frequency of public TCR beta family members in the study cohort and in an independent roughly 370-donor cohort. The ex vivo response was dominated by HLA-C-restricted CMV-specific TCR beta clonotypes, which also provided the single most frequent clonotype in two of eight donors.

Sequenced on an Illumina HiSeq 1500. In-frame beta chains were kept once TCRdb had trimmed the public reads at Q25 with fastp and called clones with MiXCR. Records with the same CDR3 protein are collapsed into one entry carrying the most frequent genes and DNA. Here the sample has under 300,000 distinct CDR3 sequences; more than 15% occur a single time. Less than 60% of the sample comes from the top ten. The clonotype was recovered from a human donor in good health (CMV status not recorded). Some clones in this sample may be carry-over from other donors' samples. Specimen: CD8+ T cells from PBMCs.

The nucleotide sequence is TGTGCCAGCAGGCAGGGGGACCCTGAAGCTTTCTTT. It specifies CASRQGDPEAFF. The V and J segments used are TRBV12-3 or TRBV12-4 and TRBJ1-1, with 7 middle bases fitting TRBD1. Relative to germline, V is missing 6 bases and J is missing 6 bases, with 4 bases of the junction outside any gene match. The CDR3 holds 12 amino acids from the cysteine to the phenylalanine. Only the CDR3 portion is preserved as DNA: 36 bases, with reading frame beginning at the first base.